The 26 T cell receptor beta chains reported below all come from one sample, sequenced in a study of blood T cell repertoires in COVID-19. Measured with immunoSEQ multiplex PCR; TCRdb has only the in-frame clones, and not every one. The data contain around 120,000 clones, over 70% of them seen just once; the ten biggest clones take up 25% to 30%. Sequenced material: peripheral blood. The receptors shown here come from a woman between 65 and 79 years old with acute or convalescent COVID-19.

The chain employs TRBV29-1 and TRBJ1-6; TRBD1 agrees at 8 bases. V lost 6 bases and J lost 8; bases outside the gene matches: 6. This CDR3 comprises 13 residues. Germline CDR1 and CDR2: SQVTM and ANQGSEA. The CDR3 is CSVKDRVDSPLHF. The CDR3 DNA reads as TGCAGCGTCAAGGACAGGGTGGATTCACCCCTCCACTTT.

The CDR3 loop reads CASSPYRTNEKLFF. The CDR3 DNA sequence: TGTGCCAGCAGCCCCTACAGAACTAATGAAAAACTGTTTTTT. The chain carries TRBV11-2 and TRBJ1-4, with unresolved D. Germline-derived CDR1 and CDR2 are SGHAT and FQNNGV. CDR3 size: 14 residues. Trimming shortened V by 5 bases and J by 1 base, and 8 bases separated the two germline ends.

The chain recombines TRBV20-1 with TRBJ2-7; D gene ambiguous. V lost 3 bases, J lost 7 bases, and 13 bases lay in between. Germline lookup yields CDR1 DFQATT and CDR2 SNEGSKA (reference sequence). CDR3 length equals 12 residues. The CDR3 DNA is TGCAGTGCTAGTCTACCCGTCTGGGAGCAGTACTTC. It yields the protein CSASLPVWEQYF.

This chain joins TRBV30 and TRBJ2-7; the match to TRBD1 covers 9 bases. The CDR3 runs 13 residues. CDR1 GTSNPN and CDR2 SVGIG come from the germline V gene (reference sequence). V lost 3 bases, J lost 6 bases, and 6 bases stayed unmatched. In nucleotides, the CDR3 is TGTGCCTGGAGCCTTTCGACAGGGGGCGAGCAGTACTTC. Encoded protein: CAWSLSTGGEQYF.

The V call is TRBV5-1, the J call TRBJ1-1; 8 positions match TRBD1. Germline CDR1 and CDR2: SGHRS and YFSETQ. With 0 bases clipped from V and 4 bases from J, the junction kept 5 bases outside the gene matches. This CDR3 is built from 15 residues. In nucleotides, the CDR3 is TGCGCCAGCAGCTTGGCAGGGGGCAGGGGCACTGAAGCTTTCTTT. Translation gives CASSLAGGRGTEAFF.

This clone was picked up a small number of times. The chain couples TRBV7-9 to TRBJ1-1; D gene uncertain. Germline CDR1 SEHNR, CDR2 FQNEAQ (reference sequence). The length of the CDR3 is 16 residues. Trimming took 6 bases from V and 4 from J, leaving 21 bases between them. The CDR3 is CASRPLGSTSGTEAFF. CDR3 in DNA: TGTGCCAGCAGGCCGCTTGGGTCCACCTCAGGCACTGAAGCTTTCTTT.

This sequence joins TRBV18 and TRBJ1-2; possible D gene TRBD1, 6 bases. Germline V CDR1 and CDR2: KGHSH, LQKENI. CDR3 size: 16 residues. Trimming stripped 3 bases from V and 8 bases from J, with 22 bases between. The CDR3 is CASSPLKDSAVWGYTF. In DNA form, the CDR3 reads TGTGCCAGCTCACCGTTGAAGGACAGCGCCGTATGGGGCTACACCTTC.

This sequence joins TRBV28 and TRBJ1-2; TRBD1 might be the D (5 bases). This CDR3 spans 14 amino acids. Germline assignment: CDR1 MDHEN and CDR2 SYDVKM. Trimming shortened V by 6 bases and J by 4 bases, and 15 bases separated the two germline ends. The CDR3 reads CASSLPTGGYGYTF. The CDR3 nucleotides read TGTGCCAGCAGCCTTCCGACGGGGGGCTATGGCTACACCTTC.

This clone appeared a few times. The chain couples TRBV3-1 (or the pseudogene TRBV3-2) to TRBJ1-1, with D maybe TRBD1 (6 bases). V lost 4 bases, J lost 0 bases, and 15 bases lay in between. Germline V gives CDR1 LGHDT, CDR2 YNNKEL (reference sequence). This CDR3 region has 16 residues. The DNA of the CDR3 is TGTGCCAGCAGCCCAAGAGTACAGGGCGTGAACACTGAAGCTTTCTTT. Amino acids: CASSPRVQGVNTEAFF.

The chain joins TRBV13 to TRBJ1-5, with D perhaps TRBD1 (5 bases). The CDR3 runs to 14 residues. Trimming took 3 bases from V and 2 from J, leaving 8 bases between them. Germline V gives CDR1 PRHDT, CDR2 FYEKMQ (reference sequence). In DNA, the CDR3 is TGTGCCAGCAGCTTTCAGGGTCGCAATCAGCCCCAGCATTTT. Protein product: CASSFQGRNQPQHF. Using reference TRBV13 and TRBJ1-5 for the parts outside the CDR3, the full variable domain is AAGVIQSPRHLIKEKRETATLKCYPIPRHDTVYWYQQGPGQDPQFLISFYEKMQSDKGSIPDRFSAQQFSDYHSELNMSSLELGDSALYFCASSFQGRNQPQHFGDGTRLSIL.

The V and J genes are TRBV3-1 (or the pseudogene TRBV3-2) and TRBJ2-7; D is unclear. There are 14 residues in the CDR3. Germline V lookup: CDR1 LGHDT, CDR2 YNNKEL (reference sequence). V lost 4 bases to trimming and J lost 2 bases, with 12 bases between them. The CDR3: CASSPGRSPYEQYF. The CDR3 DNA sequence: TGTGCCAGCAGCCCCGGCAGGTCCCCCTACGAGCAGTACTTC.

The rearrangement joins TRBV3-1 (or the pseudogene TRBV3-2) to TRBJ2-1; unclear D gene. Germline-derived CDR1 and CDR2 are LGHDT and YNNKEL (reference sequence). Deletions cut 1 base from V and 3 bases from J, with 13 bases between. The CDR3 sequence is 16 residues long. The CDR3 loop reads CASSQVSTSRYNEQFF. The CDR3 DNA reads as TGTGCCAGCAGCCAAGTGTCCACATCCCGCTACAATGAGCAGTTCTTC.

J is TRBJ1-2 and V is TRBV28; tentative D call: TRBD1 (5 bases). V dropped 4 bases and J dropped 4 bases, with 19 bases sitting between them. Germline assignment: CDR1 MDHEN and CDR2 SYDVKM. The CDR3 is 16 residues long. CDR3 DNA sequence: TGTGCCAGCAGTTCTCCGAGACAGACCACCACCTATGGCTACACCTTC. It is translated as CASSSPRQTTTYGYTF.

The rearrangement uses TRBV6-5 and TRBJ1-5, with 7 bases fitting TRBD1. V shed 2 bases, J shed 7 bases, and the junction held 8 bases outside the gene matches. The CDR3 contains 15 residues. Germline V lookup: CDR1 MNHEY, CDR2 SVGAGI. As DNA, the CDR3 is TGTGCCAGCAGTTACACTGCGACAGGGTTACAGCCCCAGCATTTT. Amino acids: CASSYTATGLQPQHF.

The chain combines TRBV9 with TRBJ2-2; 9 bases align to TRBD1. Germline lookup yields CDR1 SGDLS and CDR2 YYNGEE. CDR3 length: 15 residues. V lost 4 bases to trimming and J lost 8 bases; unmatched junction nucleotides: 9. In DNA form, the CDR3 reads TGTGCCAGCAGCCCACGGACAGGGGCGGAAGGGGAGCTGTTTTTT. This sequence encodes CASSPRTGAEGELFF. The full variable domain, with the rest looked up from reference TRBV9 and TRBJ2-2, is DSGVTQTPKHLITATGQRVTLRCSPRSGDLSVYWYQQSLDQGLQFLIQYYNGEERAKGNILERFSAQQFPDLHSELNLSSLELGDSALYFCASSPRTGAEGELFFGEGSRLTVL.

A single count supports this clone. This chain connects TRBV3-1 (or the pseudogene TRBV3-2) to TRBJ1-5, with 9 bases matching TRBD1. J was trimmed by 5 bases and V by 1 base; bases with no gene match: 3. Germline V CDR1 and CDR2: LGHDT, YNNKEL (reference sequence). The CDR3 loop spans 15 amino acids. In DNA, the CDR3 is TGTGCCAGCAGCCAAGGAACAGGGGGCGATCAGCCCCAGCATTTT. Its translation is CASSQGTGGDQPQHF.

In nucleotides, the CDR3 is TGTGCCAGCAGCGCCCGACAGGGGTTCTATGGCTACACCTTC. Translating it yields CASSARQGFYGYTF. The chain links TRBV11-3 to TRBJ1-2; 8 bases line up with TRBD1. Germline V gene data show CDR1 as SGHNT and CDR2 as YENEEA. V dropped 5 bases and J dropped 4; count of bases not matched to a gene: 6. This CDR3 is 14 amino acids long.

CDR3 region: CASTQGEANEKLFF. CDR3 coding DNA: TGTGCCAGCACCCAGGGCGAGGCTAATGAAAAACTGTTTTTT. The chain couples TRBV28 to TRBJ1-4; a weak D match, TRBD1 (5 bases). Germline CDR1 is MDHEN and CDR2 is SYDVKM. This CDR3 has 14 amino acids. Trimming pared 7 bases from V and 3 bases from J, leaving 12 bases between. Variable domain in full (rest from reference TRBV28 and TRBJ1-4): DVKVTQSSRYLVKRTGEKVFLECVQDMDHENMFWYRQDPGLGLRLIYFSYDVKMKEKGDIPEGYSVSREKKERFSLILESASTNQTSMYLCASTQGEANEKLFFGSGTQLSVL.

V and J are TRBV7-2 and TRBJ1-2, with D uncertain. This CDR3 is built from 14 residues. The V and J ends lost 1 base and 8 bases respectively, with 14 bases between them. Germline-derived CDR1 and CDR2 are SGHTA and FQGNSA. The DNA for the CDR3 is TGTGCCAGCAGCTTAGGGAGCCATTCTGGGGGCTACACCTTC. Translation gives CASSLGSHSGGYTF. Drawing the rest from reference TRBV7-2 and TRBJ1-2, the complete variable domain is GAGVSQSPSNKVTEKGKDVELRCDPISGHTALYWYRQSLGQGLEFLIYFQGNSAPDKSGLPSDRFSAERTGGSVSTLTIQRTQQEDSAVYLCASSLGSHSGGYTFGSGTRLTVV.

This clone has a single count. The rearrangement uses TRBV19 and TRBJ1-1; 8 nucleotides match TRBD1. The CDR3 runs to 15 residues. The germline CDR1 and CDR2 sequences are LNHDA and SQIVND (reference sequence). Germline trimming cut 6 bases from V and 5 bases from J; bases unmatched to any gene: 11. The CDR3, as DNA: TGTGCCAGTAGGAAACAGGGGGGCGCGAGTACTGAAGCTTTCTTT. Translated, it gives CASRKQGGASTEAFF. Based on the CDR3 plus reference TRBV19 and TRBJ1-1, the full variable domain is DGGITQSPKYLFRKEGQNVTLSCEQNLNHDAMYWYRQDPGQGLRLIYYSQIVNDFQKGDIAEGYSVSREKKESFPLTVTSAQKNPTAFYLCASRKQGGASTEAFFGQGTRLTVV.

The V and J genes are TRBV5-1 and TRBJ2-3; D is undetermined. The CDR3 has 15 amino acids. V was pared by 0 bases and J by 0 bases, with 8 bases between. Germline lookup yields CDR1 SGHRS and CDR2 YFSETQ. CDR3 bases: TGCGCCAGCAGCTTGGGCGGTATCAGCACAGATACGCAGTATTTT. This gives the protein CASSLGGISTDTQYF. Using reference TRBV5-1 and TRBJ2-3 for the parts outside the CDR3, the full variable domain is KAGVTQTPRYLIKTRGQQVTLSCSPISGHRSVSWYQQTPGQGLQFLFEYFSETQRNKGNFPGRFSGRQFSNSRSEMNVSTLELGDSALYLCASSLGGISTDTQYFGPGTRLTVL.

This clone was observed a few times. The chain recombines TRBV2 with TRBJ1-5, with TRBD1 matching over 11 bases. This CDR3 spans 15 amino acids. Per germline, CDR1 SNHLY and CDR2 FYNNEI. V shed 7 bases, J shed 7 bases, and the junction held 9 bases outside the gene matches. CDR3 sequence (DNA): TGTGCCAGCAAAAGCGGGACAGGGGGAGACCAGCCCCAGCATTTT. This encodes CASKSGTGGDQPQHF.

V is TRBV7-3 and J is TRBJ2-5; 9 bases are a match to TRBD2. Germline lookup yields CDR1 SGHTA and CDR2 FQGTGA. The V segment lost 3 bases and the J segment 5 bases; nucleotides outside the gene matches: 4. The CDR3 is made up of 14 amino acids. CDR3: CASSFGGGAETQYF. The CDR3 DNA reads as TGTGCCAGCAGCTTTGGCGGGGGGGCGGAGACCCAGTACTTC.

The gene calls are TRBV4-1 and TRBJ2-3, with 11 bases aligning to TRBD2. Germline V lookup: CDR1 MGHRA, CDR2 YSYEKL. The CDR3 is made up of 15 amino acids. Trimming cost V 2 bases and J 3 bases; bases outside gene matches: 1. Here the CDR3 DNA reads TGCGCCAGCAGCCAACTAGCGGGGGGAACAGATACGCAGTATTTT. It is translated as CASSQLAGGTDTQYF.

The rearrangement joins TRBV4-1 to TRBJ1-6; 9 nucleotides line up with TRBD1. The CDR3 totals 12 residues. Trimming at V came to 4 bases and at J to 13 bases, leaving 2 bases not matched to a gene. Germline-derived CDR1 and CDR2 are MGHRA and YSYEKL. CDR3: CASSRTGGPLHF. CDR3 in DNA: TGCGCCAGCAGCCGTACAGGGGGCCCCCTCCACTTT.

The chain joins TRBV10-1 to TRBJ2-5; D not certain. Germline assignment: CDR1 WNHNN and CDR2 SYGVQD (reference sequence). V was pared by 4 bases and J by 5 bases, with 11 bases between. This CDR3 has 13 residues. In nucleotides, the CDR3 is TGCGCCAGCAGTGTTCCTAATTCGGAGACCCAGTACTTC. Its protein product is CASSVPNSETQYF.